The sequence of this T cell receptor beta chain was determined in a study of immune heterogeneity within non-small cell lung tumors. Across the whole study: In total, the tumors were 4 squamous cell carcinomas, around 10 non-squamous carcinomas and 1 not otherwise specified.

This clonotype was observed a handful of times. Its specificity is unknown. A read error may account for a junction end that differs from germline. Bulk tumor genomic DNA (about 600 ng per sample) served as template. Every primary tumor yielded several biopsies, spaced far apart, that were taken during surgery. The patients were newly diagnosed with non-small cell lung cancer, had not been treated, and had curative surgery. Whole-study results and caveats: Identical dominant CDR3 beta clonotypes spanned tumor sites within a patient, beside site-unique high-frequency clones.

The TCR beta CDR3 region was amplified by multiplex PCR employing 32 V and 13 J primers. TCRdb analysed the multiplex PCR reads with MiXCR anew, one entry per CDR3 protein. Of roughly 15,000 distinct CDR3 sequences listed, 25% to 35% were seen once; the top ten hold roughly 5.4%. In germline, CDR1 is LNHDA, CDR2 SQIVND (reference sequence). The CDR3 runs 14 residues. This chain joins TRBV19 and TRBJ2-3, with D possibly matching TRBD2 (5 bases). This clonotype was obtained from a man aged 40-55 years with non-small cell lung cancer. The sequenced sample consisted of lung tumor tissue. The CDR3 nucleotides read TGTGCCAGTAGTTTCCAGCGGAACACAGATGCGCAGTATTTT. This gives the protein CASSFQRNTDAQYF.